This passage covers 21 T cell receptor beta chains from one sample sequenced in a study of blood T cell repertoires in COVID-19 (TCRdb year 2020). Receptor amplification or capture employed the immunoSEQ multiplex PCR assay. TCRdb's version of the immuneACCESS table is confined to in-frame rearrangements and falls short of the full clone set. An unresolved V gene accounts for under half of the shortfall where checked; the remainder is of unknown origin. The sample includes about 310,000 clones, with over 75% observed a single time. The top ten constitute around 7.8% of the sample. Sequenced material: peripheral blood. The receptors come from a woman between 50 and 59 years old who had recovered from COVID-19.

This clone was counted a single time. V usage is TRBV2 and J usage is TRBJ2-7; D not certain. Germline V lookup: CDR1 SNHLY, CDR2 FYNNEI. The CDR3 has 12 amino acids. The V gene lost 4 bases and the J gene lost 4 bases, with 8 bases spanning the gap. In nucleotides, the CDR3 is TGTGCCAGCAGTGCAAACGGTTACGAGCAGTACTTC. Protein: CASSANGYEQYF.

This chain links TRBV11-3 with TRBJ1-3; no clear D gene. This CDR3 contains 15 residues. Germline-derived CDR1 and CDR2 are SGHNT and YENEEA. The V end lost 2 bases, the J end lost 2 bases, and 10 bases lay between the germline ends. CDR3 sequence: CASSLNRNTGNTIYF. In DNA form, the CDR3 reads TGTGCCAGCAGCTTAAACAGAAACACTGGAAACACCATATATTTT. Combining the CDR3 with reference TRBV11-3 and TRBJ1-3 gives the whole variable domain EAGVVQSPRYKIIEKKQPVAFWCNPISGHNTLYWYLQNLGQGPELLIRYENEEAVDDSQLPKDRFSAERLKGVDSTLKIQPAELGDSAVYLCASSLNRNTGNTIYFGEGSWLTVV.

J is TRBJ1-5 and V is TRBV2; maybe TRBD1 (6 bases). The ends were cut back, 5 bases at V and 7 bases at J, with 12 bases in the middle. Looked up from germline, CDR1 is SNHLY and CDR2 is FYNNEI. CDR3 length: 13 residues. The CDR3 DNA sequence: TGTGCCAGCAGTTGGACAGCTGAACAGCCCCAGCATTTT. Its translation: CASSWTAEQPQHF.

This sequence joins TRBV30 and TRBJ2-7; 8 bases fit TRBD1. Germline CDR1 GTSNPN, CDR2 SVGIG (reference sequence). The CDR3 is 11 amino acids. V shed 5 bases, J shed 5 bases, and the junction held 2 bases outside the gene matches. The CDR3 sequence: CAWQGANEQYF. CDR3 coding DNA: TGTGCCTGGCAGGGGGCAAACGAGCAGTACTTC.

This chain links TRBV19 with TRBJ1-1; TRBD1 agrees at 7 bases. V lost 6 bases and J lost 1; bases outside the gene matches: 14. The germline V gene has CDR1 LNHDA and CDR2 SQIVND (reference sequence). There are 17 residues in the CDR3. The CDR3 region has the DNA TGTGCCAGTAGCCGCCCGGGACAGAAGCTGGGGAACACTGAAGCTTTCTTT. Its protein is CASSRPGQKLGNTEAFF.

The rearrangement uses TRBV5-4 and TRBJ2-6, with TRBD2 as a possible D gene (5 bases). V lost 1 base to trimming and J lost 0 bases, with 5 bases between them. Germline loops: CDR1 SGHNT, CDR2 YYREEE (reference sequence). The CDR3 sequence is 15 residues long. The CDR3 bases are TGTGCCAGCAGCTTGAGCGGCTCTGGGGCCAACGTCCTGACTTTC. It specifies CASSLSGSGANVLTF.

The V and J genes are TRBV5-5 and TRBJ1-4, with a weak D call TRBD1 (5 bases). The ends were cut back, 1 base at V and 5 bases at J, with 12 bases in the middle. CDR3 length equals 15 residues. Germline CDR1 reads SGHKS; CDR2 reads YYEKEE (reference sequence). The CDR3: CASSLHRQGNEKLFF. The CDR3 DNA sequence: TGTGCCAGCAGCTTGCATCGCCAGGGCAATGAAAAACTGTTTTTT.

This chain connects TRBV27 to TRBJ2-1, with 7 bases fitting TRBD2. The CDR3 runs 15 residues. Germline-derived CDR1 and CDR2 are MNHEY and SMNVEV (reference sequence). V lost 5 bases and J lost 3; bases outside the gene matches: 7. CDR3 sequence: CASSGGRADYNEQFF. As DNA, the CDR3 is TGTGCCAGCAGTGGAGGGAGGGCCGACTACAATGAGCAGTTCTTC.

The genes are TRBV15 and TRBJ1-5; a possible D gene is TRBD1 (6 bases). The germline CDR1 and CDR2 sequences are LNHNV and YYDKDF (reference sequence). The CDR3 spans 14 residues. Deletions cut 3 bases from V and 7 bases from J, with 13 bases between. CDR3 in amino acids: CATSRGATEQPQHF. CDR3 sequence (DNA): TGTGCCACCAGCAGGGGGGCGACAGAGCAGCCCCAGCATTTT.

The V call is TRBV19, the J call TRBJ2-1; tentatively, D is TRBD1 (6 bases). The V end lost 7 bases, the J end lost 9 bases, and 16 bases lay between the germline ends. Looked up from germline, CDR1 is LNHDA and CDR2 is SQIVND (reference sequence). This CDR3 comprises 13 residues. The CDR3 loop reads CASKQGTIGEQFF. The CDR3 nucleotides read TGTGCCAGTAAACAGGGAACAATAGGTGAGCAGTTCTTC.

This clone showed up just a few times. The chain combines TRBV3-1 (or the pseudogene TRBV3-2) with TRBJ2-1, with TRBD2 matching over 7 bases. V trimming: 3 bases; J trimming: 2 bases; junction bases outside the gene matches: 4. In germline, CDR1 is LGHDT, CDR2 YNNKEL (reference sequence). This CDR3 contains 15 residues. This CDR3 reads CASSQSAGTYNEQFF. In DNA form, the CDR3 reads TGTGCCAGCAGCCAGTCAGCGGGGACCTACAATGAGCAGTTCTTC.

The chain couples TRBV5-4 to TRBJ1-1; TRBD1 might be the D (5 bases). This CDR3 region has 14 residues. CDR1 is SGHNT and CDR2 is YYREEE in the germline V gene (reference sequence). Trimming took off 0 bases at V and 4 bases at J, with 10 bases between the two ends. CDR3 sequence reads: CASSLVGATTEAFF. The CDR3 region has the DNA TGTGCCAGCAGCTTGGTAGGGGCTACCACTGAAGCTTTCTTT.

The gene calls are TRBV18 and TRBJ1-4; TRBD1 matches at 9 bases. There are 15 residues in the CDR3. J gave up 3 bases and V 3 bases, and 2 bases lay outside the gene matches. The germline CDR1 and CDR2 sequences are KGHSH and LQKENI. The CDR3 DNA follows: TGTGCCAGCTCACCGGACAGGGGTTCTAATGAAAAACTGTTTTTT. It yields the protein CASSPDRGSNEKLFF.

This clone has more than one count but fewer than ten. The V and J genes are TRBV2 and TRBJ1-6, with TRBD1 identical over 11 bases. This CDR3 has 15 residues. The J segment lost 5 bases and the V segment lost 5 bases, leaving 2 bases of the junction unmatched. Looked up from germline, CDR1 is SNHLY and CDR2 is FYNNEI. CDR3 in amino acids: CASSSGQGDNSPLHF. DNA of the CDR3: TGTGCCAGCAGTTCGGGACAGGGGGATAATTCACCCCTCCACTTT. Using reference TRBV2 and TRBJ1-6 for the parts outside the CDR3, the full variable domain is EPEVTQTPSHQVTQMGQEVILRCVPISNHLYFYWYRQILGQKVEFLVSFYNNEISEKSEIFDDQFSVERPDGSNFTLKIRSTKLEDSAMYFCASSSGQGDNSPLHFGNGTRLTVT.

V and J are TRBV6-5 and TRBJ1-1; possibly TRBD1 for D (5 bases). Germline V gene sequence: CDR1 MNHEY, CDR2 SVGAGI. The CDR3 is made up of 13 amino acids. Trimming took off 2 bases at V and 3 bases at J, with 7 bases between the two ends. CDR3 sequence: CASSYARDTEAFF. The CDR3 DNA sequence: TGTGCCAGCAGTTACGCCAGGGACACTGAAGCTTTCTTT.

The chain links TRBV6-5 to TRBJ1-1; a weak D match, TRBD1 (5 bases). The germline CDR1 and CDR2 sequences are MNHEY and SVGAGI. Trimming shortened V by 6 bases and J by 8 bases, and 13 bases separated the two germline ends. This CDR3 is built from 12 residues. CDR3 coding DNA: TGTGCCAGCAGAGCGCAGGGTTACGAAGCTTTCTTT. The encoded protein is CASRAQGYEAFF.

This sequence joins TRBV19 and TRBJ2-7; D gene ambiguous. There are 15 residues in the CDR3. CDR1 LNHDA and CDR2 SQIVND come from the germline V gene (reference sequence). V lost 5 bases and J lost 3, with 17 bases in between. In DNA form, the CDR3 reads TGTGCCAGTAGTTCATCTGTGGCCAGGAACTACGAGCAGTACTTC. This gives the protein CASSSSVARNYEQYF.

The chain has TRBV7-8 and TRBJ1-4; no definite D call. Germline V gene data show CDR1 as SGHVS and CDR2 as FQNEAQ. The CDR3 totals 13 residues. The V gene lost 0 bases and the J gene lost 8 bases, with 7 bases spanning the gap. CDR3 DNA: TGTGCCAGCAGCTTAGCCCCAAAAGAAAAACTGTTTTTT. The encoded protein is CASSLAPKEKLFF.

This clone has only one observation. The chain joins TRBV12-3 or TRBV12-4 to TRBJ2-5; 8 bases are a match to TRBD2. There are 13 residues in the CDR3. V was clipped by 7 bases and J by 10 bases; unmatched bases: 11. For the CDR3, the DNA is TGTGCCAGCACGGGAGGGGATCAAAGGGACCAGTACTTC. Protein sequence: CASTGGDQRDQYF.

There are a few counts of this clone. V is TRBV19 and J is TRBJ2-1, with D tentatively TRBD1 (6 bases). This CDR3 region has 14 residues. Germline V gene lookup returns CDR1 LNHDA and CDR2 SQIVND (reference sequence). The V end was cut by 3 bases, the J end by 6 bases, with 12 bases between. The CDR3 DNA is TGTGCCAGTAGTATTTCCCCGACAGGCAATGAGCAGTTCTTC. Encoded protein: CASSISPTGNEQFF.

This chain connects TRBV7-2 to TRBJ2-3; tentatively, D is TRBD2 (6 bases). The CDR3 has 14 residues. V dropped 4 bases and J dropped 3 bases, with 11 bases sitting between them. Germline V CDR1 and CDR2: SGHTA, FQGNSA. CDR3 region: CASSWDLQTDTQYF. For the CDR3, the DNA is TGTGCCAGCAGCTGGGACTTACAGACAGATACGCAGTATTTT.